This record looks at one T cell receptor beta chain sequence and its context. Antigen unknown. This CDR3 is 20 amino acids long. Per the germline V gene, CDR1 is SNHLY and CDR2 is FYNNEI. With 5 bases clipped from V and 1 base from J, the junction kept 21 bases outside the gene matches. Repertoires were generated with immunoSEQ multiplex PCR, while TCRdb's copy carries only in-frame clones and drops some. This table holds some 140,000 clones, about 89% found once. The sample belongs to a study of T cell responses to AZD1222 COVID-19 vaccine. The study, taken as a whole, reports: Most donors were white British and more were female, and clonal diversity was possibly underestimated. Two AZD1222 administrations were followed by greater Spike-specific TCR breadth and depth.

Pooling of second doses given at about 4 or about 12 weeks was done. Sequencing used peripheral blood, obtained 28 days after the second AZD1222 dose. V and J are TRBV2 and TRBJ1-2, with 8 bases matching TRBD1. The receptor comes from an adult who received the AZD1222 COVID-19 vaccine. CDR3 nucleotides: TGTGCCAGCAGTCAAAAATCGACAGGGGCGCAGGGTAGCGGTAACTATGGCTACACCTTC. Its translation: CASSQKSTGAQGSGNYGYTF.